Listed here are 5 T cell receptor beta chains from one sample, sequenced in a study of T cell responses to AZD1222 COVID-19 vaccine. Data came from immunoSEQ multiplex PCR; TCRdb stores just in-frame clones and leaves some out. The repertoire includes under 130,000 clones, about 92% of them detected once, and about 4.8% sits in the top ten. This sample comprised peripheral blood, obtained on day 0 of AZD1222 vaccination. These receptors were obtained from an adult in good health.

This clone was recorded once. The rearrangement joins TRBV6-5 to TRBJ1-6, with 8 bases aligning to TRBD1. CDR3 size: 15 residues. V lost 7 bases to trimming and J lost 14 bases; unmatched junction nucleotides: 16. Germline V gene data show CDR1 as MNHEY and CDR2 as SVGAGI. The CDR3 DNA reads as TGTGCCAGCACCAAAAGCCCAGGGGGCGTCTTCTCCCTCCACTTT. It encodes CASTKSPGGVFSLHF.

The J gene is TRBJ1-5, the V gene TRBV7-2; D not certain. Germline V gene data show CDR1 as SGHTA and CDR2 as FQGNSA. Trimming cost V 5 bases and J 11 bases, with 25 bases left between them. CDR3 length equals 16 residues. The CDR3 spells CASSHDMRTPGTAQHF. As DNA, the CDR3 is TGTGCCAGCAGCCATGACATGAGGACCCCCGGAACAGCCCAGCATTTT.

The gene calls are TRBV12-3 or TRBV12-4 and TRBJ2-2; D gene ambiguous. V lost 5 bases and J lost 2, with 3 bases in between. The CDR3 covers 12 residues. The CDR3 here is CASSSNTGELFF. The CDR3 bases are TGTGCCAGCAGTAGCAACACCGGGGAGCTGTTTTTT.

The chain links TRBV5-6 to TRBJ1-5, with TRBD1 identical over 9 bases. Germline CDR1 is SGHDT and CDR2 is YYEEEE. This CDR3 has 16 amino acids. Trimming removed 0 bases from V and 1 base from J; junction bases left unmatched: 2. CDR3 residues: CASSLAGQGSNQPQHF. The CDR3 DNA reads TGTGCCAGCAGCTTGGCAGGACAGGGGAGCAATCAGCCCCAGCATTTT.

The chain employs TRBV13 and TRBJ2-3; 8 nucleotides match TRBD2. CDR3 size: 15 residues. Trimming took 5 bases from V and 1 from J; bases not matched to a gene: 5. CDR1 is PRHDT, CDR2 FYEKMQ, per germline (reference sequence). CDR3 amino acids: CASSPGTRGTDTQYF. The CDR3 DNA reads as TGTGCCAGCAGCCCTGGGACTAGGGGCACAGATACGCAGTATTTT.